This TCR beta chain was sequenced for a study of T cells in women clearing cervical HPV infection. For the study at large: HLA type stays a possible confounder, typing being limited.

Method: immunoSEQ multiplex PCR; TCRdb's copy keeps in-frame clones and lacks some. This sample's clone table lists around 31,000 clones. Concerning this clone: The CDR3 is cut off 3 residues early in the read; its end comes from the germline J gene.

This CDR3 has 13 amino acids. Looked up from germline, CDR1 is SEHNR and CDR2 is FQNEAQ (reference sequence). Trimming removed 6 bases from V and 0 bases from J, with 8 bases in between. The V gene is TRBV7-9, the J gene TRBJ2-5; D might be TRBD2 (6 bases). The origin of this receptor is a woman aged 18-70 years with a cervical HPV16 infection that either progressed to CIN3+ or cleared (not recorded which). The source material was blood buffy coat. The sequenced CDR3 bases are TGTGCCAGCAGTCGGGGGTACCAAGAGACC. This gives the protein CASSRGYQET. The entire CDR3 protein is CASSRGYQETQYF.